The clone carrying this T cell receptor beta chain has more than one count but fewer than ten. Looked up from germline, CDR1 is SGHRS and CDR2 is YFSETQ. This CDR3 comprises 14 residues. V was clipped by 5 bases and J by 0 bases, with 12 bases between them. These data originate in a study of blood T cell repertoires in COVID-19. At the level of the study: Two negative PCRs, clearance, or symptom resolution had been documented for recovered Cohort 3 donors.

The table came from immunoSEQ multiplex PCR; TCRdb's copy has only in-frame clones and leaves some out. The data contain approximately 250,000 clones, about 88% of them seen just once; the ten biggest clones take up around 2%. Across about two dozen US areas, participants ranged in age from roughly 18 to 95 years. Sample: PBMCs or T cells enriched from blood (not recorded which). The TCR originated in a woman in her fifties or sixties in a cohort exposed to, infected with or recovered from COVID-19 (not recorded which). The V call is TRBV5-1, the J call TRBJ2-7, with D perhaps TRBD2 (6 bases). Here the CDR3 reads CASSGGKGSYEQYF. The CDR3, as DNA: TGCGCCAGCAGTGGGGGGAAGGGCTCCTACGAGCAGTACTTC.